This T cell receptor beta chain stems from a study of blood T cell repertoires in COVID-19. As for the study in general: Sources were T cells, B-cell-depleted T cells, or PBMCs; the material itself was cDNA or gDNA.

CDR1 MGHRA and CDR2 YSYEKL come from the germline V gene. V was clipped by 3 bases and J by 6 bases; unmatched bases: 5. CDR3 length: 14 amino acids. Produced via immunoSEQ multiplex PCR; TCRdb's table is partial and in-frame only. The sample consists of roughly 400,000 clones, roughly 90% of them appearing once. Participant age was roughly 18 to 95 years, and participants resided in approximately 25 US areas. Cohort allocation depended upon clinical history that participants reported. The sample comprised PBMCs or T cells enriched from blood (not recorded which). This clonotype was sampled from a woman aged 18-29 years who had been exposed to COVID-19. The chain links TRBV4-1 to TRBJ1-5; the match to TRBD1 covers 7 bases. CDR3 nucleotide sequence: TGCGCCAGCAGCCATTCGACAGGGTCTCAGCCCCAGCATTTT. Translation gives CASSHSTGSQPQHF.